The present entry profiles one TCR beta chain with its context. The antigen remains undetermined. Treatment: roughly 20 received Ad26.COV2.S at low or high dose, single or two shots; 5 received placebo; per-sample allocation not given. Samples were taken on day 63 after the first vaccine or placebo injection. The shot given was an Ad26 vector that makes Wuhan-strain SARS-CoV-2 spike. Repertoires were generated with immunoSEQ multiplex PCR, while TCRdb's copy carries only in-frame clones and drops some. This sample carries 300,000 to 350,000 clones, 80% to 90% of them seen once, and the ten largest clones take roughly 10%. This CDR3 spans 13 amino acids. Germline loops: CDR1 LGHNA, CDR2 YNFKEQ. Trimming shortened V by 0 bases and J by 6 bases, and 8 bases separated the two germline ends. The source of the sample is a study of Ad26.COV2.S vaccination and SARS-CoV-2 variants. Findings and limits, study-wide: In TCR breadth and depth analyses, total T cell responses may have been underestimated.

The V and J genes are TRBV4-2 and TRBJ1-1; D is uncertain. The sample was peripheral blood, taken in a trial of Ad26.COV2.S vaccine versus placebo. This sequence was found in a person aged 18 to 59 who received the Ad26.COV2.S COVID-19 vaccine or a placebo. CDR3: CASSQDLGSEAFF. The CDR3 nucleotides are TGTGCCAGCAGCCAAGATTTGGGCTCTGAAGCTTTCTTT.